This TCR beta chain was identified during a study of T cell changes during pregnancy in multiple sclerosis. TCRdb's copy holds only in-frame clones and misses some; the assay was immunoSEQ multiplex PCR. Of around 97,000 clones in the sample, 90% were seen once. The sequence derives from a female donor in good health, enrolled as a control in a pregnancy study. This material consisted of peripheral blood, taken in the second trimester of pregnancy.

CDR3 DNA sequence: TGTGCCAGCAGTGCTCAGGGGTACGAGCAGTACTTC. The encoded protein is CASSAQGYEQYF. The V call is TRBV6-4, the J call TRBJ2-7; tentative D call: TRBD1 (6 bases). This CDR3 contains 12 residues. V shed 4 bases and J shed 4 bases, with 8 bases lying between them. The V gene's germline CDR1 is MRHNA and CDR2 SNTAGT.